The present TCR beta chain was sequenced within a study of low-dose radiotherapy and immunotherapy resistance in tumors. Study overall: The regimen for patients comprised intravenous nivolumab 240 mg every two weeks plus intravenous ipilimumab 1 mg/kg every six weeks. Every two weeks, cyclophosphamide 200 mg/m2 was infused one day before radiation plus immunotherapy.

Donors, who were enrolled in a single-arm phase I dose-escalation trial, received nivolumab, ipilimumab, aspirin, low-dose cyclophosphamide and low-dose radiotherapy. The length of the CDR3 is 15 residues. V was pared by 4 bases and J by 5 bases, with 7 bases of the junction left unmatched. CDR1 is KGHDR and CDR2 is SFDVKD in the germline V gene. cDNA synthesis used a TRAV/TRBV-specific primer set for both chains. The PCR that amplified TCRs ran for around 21 cycles, relying on a constant-region primer and a V-primer adapter. mRNA, after isolation, was amplified by in vitro transcription. Using its own MiXCR run on the reads, TCRdb lists one record per CDR3 protein. The sample shows about 12,000 distinct CDR3 sequences, roughly 80% of them seen only once.

The source of this sequence is a human donor with advanced metastatic prostate, ovarian, gallbladder or colorectal cancer (not recorded which). This table probably holds off-target reads from a library built for another chain. The chain is built from TRBV24-1 and TRBJ1-5, with 7 bases that match TRBD1. This chain's CDR3 is CATSDPGGGDQPQHF. Written as DNA, the CDR3 is TGTGCCACCAGTGACCCAGGGGGGGGAGATCAGCCCCAGCATTTT.